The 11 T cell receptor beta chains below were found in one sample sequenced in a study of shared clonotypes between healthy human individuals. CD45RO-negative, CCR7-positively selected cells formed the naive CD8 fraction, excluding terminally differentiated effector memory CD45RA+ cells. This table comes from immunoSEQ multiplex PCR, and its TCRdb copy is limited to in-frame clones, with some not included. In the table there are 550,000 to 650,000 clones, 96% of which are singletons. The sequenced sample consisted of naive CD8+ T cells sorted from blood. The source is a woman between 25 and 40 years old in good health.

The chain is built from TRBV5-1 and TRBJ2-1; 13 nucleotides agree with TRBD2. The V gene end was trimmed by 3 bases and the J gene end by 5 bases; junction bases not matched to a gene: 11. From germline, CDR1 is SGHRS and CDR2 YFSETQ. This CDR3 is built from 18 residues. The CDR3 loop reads CASSSTGGGLAGNNEQFF. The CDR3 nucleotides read TGCGCCAGCAGCTCGACAGGCGGGGGACTAGCGGGGAACAATGAGCAGTTCTTC.

CDR3 in amino acids: CASSSASGSGTGELFF. CDR3 DNA sequence: TGTGCCAGCAGTTCCGCTAGCGGGAGTGGTACCGGGGAGCTGTTTTTT. The V gene is TRBV27, the J gene TRBJ2-2, with 10 bases fitting TRBD2. Looked up from germline, CDR1 is MNHEY and CDR2 is SMNVEV (reference sequence). The ends lost 4 bases at V and 5 bases at J; junction bases unmatched: 7. The CDR3 consists of 16 residues.

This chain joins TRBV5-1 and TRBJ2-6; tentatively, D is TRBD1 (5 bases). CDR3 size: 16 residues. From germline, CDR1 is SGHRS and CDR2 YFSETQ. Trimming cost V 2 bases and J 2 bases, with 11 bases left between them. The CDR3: CASSLGVGTGANVLTF. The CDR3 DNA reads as TGCGCCAGCAGCTTAGGGGTAGGGACTGGGGCCAACGTCCTGACTTTC. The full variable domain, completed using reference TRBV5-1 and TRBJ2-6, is KAGVTQTPRYLIKTRGQQVTLSCSPISGHRSVSWYQQTPGQGLQFLFEYFSETQRNKGNFPGRFSGRQFSNSRSEMNVSTLELGDSALYLCASSLGVGTGANVLTFGAGSRLTVL.

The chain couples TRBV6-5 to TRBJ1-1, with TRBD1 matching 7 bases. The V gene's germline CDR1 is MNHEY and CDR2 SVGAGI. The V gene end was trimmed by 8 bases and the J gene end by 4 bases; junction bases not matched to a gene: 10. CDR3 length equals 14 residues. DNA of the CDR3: TGTGCCAGCGGACTCAGGGGGACGGGCACTGAAGCTTTCTTT. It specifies CASGLRGTGTEAFF.

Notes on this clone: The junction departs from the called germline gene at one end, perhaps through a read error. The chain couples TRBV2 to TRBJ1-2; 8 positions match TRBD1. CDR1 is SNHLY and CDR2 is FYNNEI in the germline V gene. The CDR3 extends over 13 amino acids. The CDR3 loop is CASSETGALISAF. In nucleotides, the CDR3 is TGTGCCAGCAGCGAGACAGGGGCCCTGATTTCCGCCTTC.

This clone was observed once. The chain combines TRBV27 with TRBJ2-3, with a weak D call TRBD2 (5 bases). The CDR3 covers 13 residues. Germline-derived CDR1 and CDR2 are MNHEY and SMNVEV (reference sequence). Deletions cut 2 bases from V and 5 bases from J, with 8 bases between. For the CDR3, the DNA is TGTGCCAGCAGTTTAAACGGGAAAGATACGCAGTATTTT. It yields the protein CASSLNGKDTQYF.

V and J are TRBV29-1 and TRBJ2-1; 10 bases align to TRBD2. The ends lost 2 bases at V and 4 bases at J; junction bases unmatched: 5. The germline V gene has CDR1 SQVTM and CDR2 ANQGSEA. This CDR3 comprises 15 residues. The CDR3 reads CSVEMASGSYNEQFF. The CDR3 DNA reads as TGCAGCGTTGAAATGGCTAGCGGGAGTTACAATGAGCAGTTCTTC.

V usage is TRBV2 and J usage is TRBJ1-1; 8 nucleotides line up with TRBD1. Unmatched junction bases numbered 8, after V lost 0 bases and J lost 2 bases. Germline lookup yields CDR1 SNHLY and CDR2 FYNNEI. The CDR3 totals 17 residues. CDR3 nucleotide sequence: TGTGCCAGCAGTGAAGCGCTGCCCCCAGGGGGCAACACTGAAGCTTTCTTT. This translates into CASSEALPPGGNTEAFF.

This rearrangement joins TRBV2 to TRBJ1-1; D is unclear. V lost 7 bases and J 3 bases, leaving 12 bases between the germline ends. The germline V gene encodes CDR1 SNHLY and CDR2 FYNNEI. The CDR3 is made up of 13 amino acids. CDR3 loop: CASTLSPDTEAFF. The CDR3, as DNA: TGTGCCAGCACCCTATCCCCGGACACTGAAGCTTTCTTT.

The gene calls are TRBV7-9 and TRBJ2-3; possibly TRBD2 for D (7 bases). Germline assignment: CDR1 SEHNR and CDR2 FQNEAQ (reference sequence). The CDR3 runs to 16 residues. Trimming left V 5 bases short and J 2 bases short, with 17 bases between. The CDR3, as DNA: TGTGCCAGCAGCGAAGGGGAGGGGGAACACACAGATACGCAGTATTTT. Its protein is CASSEGEGEHTDTQYF.

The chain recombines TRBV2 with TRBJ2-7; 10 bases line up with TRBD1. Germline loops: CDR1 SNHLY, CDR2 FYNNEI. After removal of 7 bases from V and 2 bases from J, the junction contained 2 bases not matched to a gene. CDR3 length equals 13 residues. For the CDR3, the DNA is TGTGCCAGCATCGGACAGGGGGCCTACGAGCAGTACTTC. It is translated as CASIGQGAYEQYF.